Following are 10 T cell receptor beta chains from one sample sequenced in a study of blood T cells in healthy people across ages. It was with a sample-barcoded 5' primer and a J-beta primer mix that a second PCR of about 7 to 12 cycles was run. TCRdb independently ran MiXCR on the 5' RACE reads; one entry per CDR3 protein. The table has roughly 800,000 distinct CDR3 sequences, over 45% seen once; the top ten hold 20% to 25%. Sequencing used blood. The receptors here all came from a man aged 30 to 45 in good health.

V and J are TRBV10-3 and TRBJ2-5, with 7 bases fitting TRBD2. The J call may be in error: the DNA end matches TRBJ2-7 better. This CDR3 is 13 amino acids long. Germline CDR1 and CDR2: ENHRY and SYGVKD. The CDR3, as DNA: TGTGCCACAGGACTAGTTGGCGCCTACGAGCAGTACTTC. Translated, it gives CATGLVGAYEQYF.

The chain joins TRBV6-5 to TRBJ2-7, with 8 bases matching TRBD1. From germline, CDR1 is MNHEY and CDR2 SVGAGI. Trimming at V came to 6 bases and at J to 2 bases, leaving 6 bases not matched to a gene. The CDR3 is 14 residues long. CDR3 sequence: CASRRDRTAYEQYF. DNA of the CDR3: TGTGCCAGCAGGAGGGACAGGACCGCCTACGAGCAGTACTTC.

The genes are TRBV10-3 and TRBJ1-2; 7 nucleotides align to TRBD1. V was clipped by 6 bases and J by 7 bases; unmatched bases: 11. This CDR3 has 14 residues. Germline V gene lookup returns CDR1 ENHRY and CDR2 SYGVKD. CDR3 DNA sequence: TGTGCCATCAGGCGGGATGAGGGGGCGGCTGGCTACACCTTC. Its protein product is CAIRRDEGAAGYTF.

The chain joins TRBV24-1 to TRBJ2-7; 13 bases are shared with TRBD2. The CDR3 consists of 16 residues. Germline CDR1 KGHDR, CDR2 SFDVKD. Trimming removed 0 bases from V and 3 bases from J; junction bases left unmatched: 1. The CDR3 DNA reads as TGTGCCACCAGTGATTTGGGGACTAGCGGGGACTACGAGCAGTACTTC. Its translation is CATSDLGTSGDYEQYF.

This clonotype showed up just a few times. The chain links TRBV9 to TRBJ2-3; D not certain. The CDR3 covers 16 residues. Per the germline V gene, CDR1 is SGDLS and CDR2 is YYNGEE. V shed 4 bases and J shed 6 bases, with 21 bases lying between them. CDR3 amino acids: CASSYRVSLHGDTQYF. The DNA for the CDR3 is TGTGCCAGCAGCTACCGGGTCTCCCTTCACGGGGATACGCAGTATTTT.

This chain connects TRBV24-1 to TRBJ1-2, with D possibly being TRBD1 (6 bases). Trimming took 5 bases from V and 7 from J, leaving 16 bases between them. The germline CDR1 and CDR2 sequences are KGHDR and SFDVKD. There are 14 residues in the CDR3. The CDR3 here is CATSAEGEEFGYTF. CDR3 DNA: TGTGCCACCAGTGCAGAGGGGGAAGAGTTTGGCTACACCTTC.

This chain connects TRBV20-1 to TRBJ2-7; D is perhaps TRBD1 (6 bases). Between the trimmed V and J ends, which lost 1 base and 6 bases, there was a span of 13 bases. The CDR3 loop spans 13 amino acids. The V gene's germline CDR1 is DFQATT and CDR2 SNEGSKA (reference sequence). The CDR3 DNA follows: TGCAGTGCTAGAGCACCAGGGGTCGGCGAGCAGTACTTC. Translation: CSARAPGVGEQYF.

This clonotype was seen a few times. The rearrangement links TRBV3-1 to TRBJ2-5; D is unclear. The CDR3 contains 14 residues. Germline V gene lookup returns CDR1 LGHDT and CDR2 YNNKEL (reference sequence). V was pared by 5 bases and J by 3 bases, with 13 bases between. The CDR3 nucleotides are TGTGCCAGCAGCGGTATAATCGCCAAAGAGACCCAGTACTTC. It encodes CASSGIIAKETQYF.

This clonotype was seen ten or more times. This chain joins TRBV29-1 and TRBJ2-1; D remains ambiguous. CDR3 length: 14 residues. V was pared by 5 bases and J by 3 bases, with 14 bases between. The germline V gene encodes CDR1 SQVTM and CDR2 ANQGSEA. The DNA for the CDR3 is TGCAGCGTTAGACGAACGACCTTCTACAATGAGCAGTTCTTC. As protein: CSVRRTTFYNEQFF.

This clonotype was counted only a few times. The rearrangement uses TRBV2 and TRBJ1-5; 8 bases align to TRBD1. The J segment lost 10 bases and the V segment lost 6 bases, leaving 11 bases of the junction unmatched. The CDR3 totals 14 residues. The V gene's germline CDR1 is SNHLY and CDR2 FYNNEI. The CDR3 nucleotides read TGTGCCAGCAGCGGACAGGGAACCGTCGAACCCCAGCATTTT. Translated: CASSGQGTVEPQHF.